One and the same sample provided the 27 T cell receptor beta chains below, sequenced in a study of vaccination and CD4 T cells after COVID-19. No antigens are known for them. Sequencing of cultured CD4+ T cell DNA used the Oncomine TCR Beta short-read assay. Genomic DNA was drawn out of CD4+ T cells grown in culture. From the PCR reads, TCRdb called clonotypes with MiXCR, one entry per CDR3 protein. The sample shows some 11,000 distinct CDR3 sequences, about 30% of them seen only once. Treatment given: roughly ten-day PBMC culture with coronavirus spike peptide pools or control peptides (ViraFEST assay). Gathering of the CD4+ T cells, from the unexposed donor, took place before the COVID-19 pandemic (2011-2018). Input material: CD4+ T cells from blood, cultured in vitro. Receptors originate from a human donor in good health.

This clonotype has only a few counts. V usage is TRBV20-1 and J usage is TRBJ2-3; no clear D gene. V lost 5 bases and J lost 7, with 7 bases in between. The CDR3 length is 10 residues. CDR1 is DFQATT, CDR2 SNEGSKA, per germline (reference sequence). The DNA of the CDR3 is TGCAGTGCTCCGACTTATACGCAGTATTTT. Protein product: CSAPTYTQYF.

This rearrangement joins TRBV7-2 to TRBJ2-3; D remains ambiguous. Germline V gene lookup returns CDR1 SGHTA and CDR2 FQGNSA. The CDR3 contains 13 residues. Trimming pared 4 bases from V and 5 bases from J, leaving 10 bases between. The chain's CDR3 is CASSSQPIDTQYF. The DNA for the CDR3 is TGTGCCAGCAGCTCCCAGCCGATAGATACGCAGTATTTT.

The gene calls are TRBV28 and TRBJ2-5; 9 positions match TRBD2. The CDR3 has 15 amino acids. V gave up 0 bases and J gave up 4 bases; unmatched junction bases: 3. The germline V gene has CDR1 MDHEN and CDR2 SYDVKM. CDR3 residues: CASSLWREGGETQYF. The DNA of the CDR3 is TGTGCCAGCAGTTTATGGCGGGAGGGAGGAGAGACCCAGTACTTC.

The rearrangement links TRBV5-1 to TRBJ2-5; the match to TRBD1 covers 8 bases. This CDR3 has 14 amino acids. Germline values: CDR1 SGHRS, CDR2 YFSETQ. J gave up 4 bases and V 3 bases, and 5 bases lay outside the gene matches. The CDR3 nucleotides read TGCGCCAGCAGCTCGGGACAGGTCGGAGAGACCCAGTACTTC. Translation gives CASSSGQVGETQYF.

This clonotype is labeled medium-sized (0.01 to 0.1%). The CDR3 is CASSLASYGYTF. The CDR3 region has the DNA TGTGCCAGCAGCCTCGCTAGCTACGGCTACACCTTC. The chain combines TRBV11-2 with TRBJ1-2; D unresolved. The germline V and J ends were trimmed by 5 bases and 8 bases, with 12 bases remaining between them. CDR1 is SGHAT, CDR2 FQNNGV, per germline. The CDR3 loop spans 12 amino acids.

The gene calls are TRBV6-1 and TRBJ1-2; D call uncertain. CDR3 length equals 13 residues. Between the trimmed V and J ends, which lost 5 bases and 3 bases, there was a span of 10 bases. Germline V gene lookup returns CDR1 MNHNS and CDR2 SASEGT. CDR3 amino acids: CASSKTRDYGYTF. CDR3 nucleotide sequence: TGTGCCAGCAGTAAGACCCGAGACTATGGCTACACCTTC.

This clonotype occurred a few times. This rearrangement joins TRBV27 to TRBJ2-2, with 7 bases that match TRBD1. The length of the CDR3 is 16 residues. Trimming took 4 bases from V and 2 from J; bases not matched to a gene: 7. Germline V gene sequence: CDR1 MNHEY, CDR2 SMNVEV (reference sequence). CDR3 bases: TGTGCCAGCAGTTCCCCGGGACAGCTAAACACCGGGGAGCTGTTTTTT. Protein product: CASSSPGQLNTGELFF.

The DNA of the CDR3 is TGCAGTGCTAGAGACACCTACCACTACGAGCAGTACTTC. The encoded protein is CSARDTYHYEQYF. This chain connects TRBV20-1 to TRBJ2-7; D uncertain. This CDR3 is 13 amino acids long. The V gene's germline CDR1 is DFQATT and CDR2 SNEGSKA (reference sequence). The V gene lost 0 bases and the J gene lost 3 bases, with 9 bases spanning the gap.

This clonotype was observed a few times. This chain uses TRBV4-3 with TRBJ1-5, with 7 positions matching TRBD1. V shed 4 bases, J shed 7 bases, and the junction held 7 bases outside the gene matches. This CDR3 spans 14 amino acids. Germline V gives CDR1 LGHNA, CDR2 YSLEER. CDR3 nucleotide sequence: TGCGCCAGCAGCCCCAATACAGGGGACCAGCCCCAGCATTTT. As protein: CASSPNTGDQPQHF.

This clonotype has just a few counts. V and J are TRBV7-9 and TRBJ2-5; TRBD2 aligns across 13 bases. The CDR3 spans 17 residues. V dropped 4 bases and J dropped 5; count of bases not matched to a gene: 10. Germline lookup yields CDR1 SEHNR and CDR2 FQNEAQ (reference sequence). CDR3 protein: CASSSYQLAGGPETQYF. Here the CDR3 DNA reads TGTGCCAGCAGCTCATACCAACTAGCGGGAGGGCCTGAGACCCAGTACTTC.

CDR3 bases: TGTGCCAGCAGTTCCCCCTACTACGAGCAGTACTTC. Protein: CASSSPYYEQYF. This sequence joins TRBV28 and TRBJ2-7; unclear D gene. Germline assignment: CDR1 MDHEN and CDR2 SYDVKM. Trimming removed 4 bases at V and 3 bases at J, with 7 bases between. The CDR3 spans 12 residues.

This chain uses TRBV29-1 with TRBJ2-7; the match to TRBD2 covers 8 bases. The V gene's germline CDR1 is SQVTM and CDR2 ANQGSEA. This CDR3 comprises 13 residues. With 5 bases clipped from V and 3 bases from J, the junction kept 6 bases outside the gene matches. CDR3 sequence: CSVKTGGGYEQYF. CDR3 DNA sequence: TGCAGCGTTAAAACGGGAGGGGGCTACGAGCAGTACTTC.

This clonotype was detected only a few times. CDR3 in amino acids: CSARGLPGHAVTDTQYF. The DNA for the CDR3 is TGCAGTGCTAGAGGCCTCCCGGGACATGCGGTGACAGATACGCAGTATTTT. V and J are TRBV20-1 and TRBJ2-3; D might be TRBD1 (6 bases). V lost 1 base, J lost 3 bases, and 20 bases lay in between. The CDR3 spans 17 residues. Germline V gives CDR1 DFQATT, CDR2 SNEGSKA (reference sequence).

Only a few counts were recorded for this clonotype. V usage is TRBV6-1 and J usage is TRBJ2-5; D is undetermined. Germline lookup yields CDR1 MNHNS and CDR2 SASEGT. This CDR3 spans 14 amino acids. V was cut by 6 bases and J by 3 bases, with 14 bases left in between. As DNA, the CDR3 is TGTGCCAGCAGAGCCTACTGGAACGAAGAGACCCAGTACTTC. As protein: CASRAYWNEETQYF.

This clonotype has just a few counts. The CDR3 DNA reads as TGTGCCAGTTTACAATCAGCGGGAGCGGGAGATACGCAGTATTTT. It codes for CASLQSAGAGDTQYF. This chain uses TRBV28 with TRBJ2-3; the match to TRBD2 covers 8 bases. The germline gives CDR1 MDHEN, CDR2 SYDVKM. The CDR3 spans 15 residues. With V trimmed by 9 bases and J by 5 bases, 13 bases remained unmatched.

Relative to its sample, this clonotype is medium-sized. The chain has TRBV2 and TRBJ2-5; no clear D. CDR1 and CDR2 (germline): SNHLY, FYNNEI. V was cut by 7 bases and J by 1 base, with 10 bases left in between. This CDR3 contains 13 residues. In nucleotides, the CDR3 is TGTGCCAGCATGTGGCGGCCCCAAGAGACCCAGTACTTC. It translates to CASMWRPQETQYF.

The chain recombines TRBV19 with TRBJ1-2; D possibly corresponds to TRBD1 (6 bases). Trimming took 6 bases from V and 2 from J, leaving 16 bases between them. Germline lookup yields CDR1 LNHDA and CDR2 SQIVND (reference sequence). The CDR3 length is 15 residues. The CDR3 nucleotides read TGTGCCAGTAGACCCTCGGACAGATTAAACTATGGCTACACCTTC. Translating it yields CASRPSDRLNYGYTF.

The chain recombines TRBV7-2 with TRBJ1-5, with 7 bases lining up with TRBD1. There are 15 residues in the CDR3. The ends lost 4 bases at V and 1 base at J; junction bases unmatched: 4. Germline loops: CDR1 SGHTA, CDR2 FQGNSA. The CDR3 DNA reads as TGTGCCAGCAGCTCAGGGACAGTAAGCAATCAGCCCCAGCATTTT. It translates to CASSSGTVSNQPQHF.

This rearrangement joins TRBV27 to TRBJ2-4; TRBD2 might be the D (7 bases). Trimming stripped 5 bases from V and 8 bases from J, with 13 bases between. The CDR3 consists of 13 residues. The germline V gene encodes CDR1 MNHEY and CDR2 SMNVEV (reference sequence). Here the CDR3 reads CASSIGGRDIQYF. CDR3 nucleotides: TGTGCCAGCAGTATCGGGGGGCGGGACATTCAGTACTTC.

The CDR3 DNA is TGTGCCAGCAGCTTAAGGTTTGGGACAGGAGTTACCGGGGAGCTGTTTTTT. This sequence encodes CASSLRFGTGVTGELFF. This sequence joins TRBV7-3 and TRBJ2-2; 8 nucleotides line up with TRBD1. Germline trimming cut 1 base from V and 5 bases from J; bases unmatched to any gene: 9. Germline V gene sequence: CDR1 SGHTA, CDR2 FQGTGA. The CDR3 is 17 amino acids.

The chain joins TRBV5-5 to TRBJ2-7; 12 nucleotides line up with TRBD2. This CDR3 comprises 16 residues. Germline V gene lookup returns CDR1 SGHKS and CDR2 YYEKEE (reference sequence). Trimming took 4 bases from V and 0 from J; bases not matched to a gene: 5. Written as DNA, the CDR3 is TGTGCCAGCAGCCTACTAGCGGGAGGACTCTCCTACGAGCAGTACTTC. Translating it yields CASSLLAGGLSYEQYF.

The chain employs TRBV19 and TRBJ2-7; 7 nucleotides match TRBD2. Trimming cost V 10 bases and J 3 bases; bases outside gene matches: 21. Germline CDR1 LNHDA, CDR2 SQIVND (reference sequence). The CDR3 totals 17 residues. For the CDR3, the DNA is TGTGCCACCTCCCCCGCCGGGGGGAGCTTGCTTCGCTACGAGCAGTACTTC. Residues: CATSPAGGSLLRYEQYF.

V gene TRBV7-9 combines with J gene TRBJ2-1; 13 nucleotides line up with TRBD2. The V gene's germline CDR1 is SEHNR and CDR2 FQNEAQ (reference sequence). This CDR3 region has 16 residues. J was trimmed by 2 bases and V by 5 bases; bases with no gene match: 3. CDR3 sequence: CASSRTSGSAYNEQFF. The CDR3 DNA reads TGTGCCAGCAGCCGGACTAGCGGGAGCGCCTACAATGAGCAGTTCTTC.

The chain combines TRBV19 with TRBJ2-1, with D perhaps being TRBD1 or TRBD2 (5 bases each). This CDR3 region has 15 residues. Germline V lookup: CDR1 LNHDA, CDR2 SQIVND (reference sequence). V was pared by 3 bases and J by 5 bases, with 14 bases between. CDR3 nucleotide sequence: TGTGCCAGTAGTATGAGGGCAGGGAGCGACAATGAGCAGTTCTTC. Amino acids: CASSMRAGSDNEQFF.

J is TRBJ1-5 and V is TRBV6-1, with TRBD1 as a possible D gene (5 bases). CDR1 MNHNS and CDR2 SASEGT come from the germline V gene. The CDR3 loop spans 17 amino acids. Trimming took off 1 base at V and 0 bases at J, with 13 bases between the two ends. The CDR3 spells CASSEERGGYSNQPQHF. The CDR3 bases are TGTGCCAGCAGTGAAGAACGCGGGGGGTATAGCAATCAGCCCCAGCATTTT.

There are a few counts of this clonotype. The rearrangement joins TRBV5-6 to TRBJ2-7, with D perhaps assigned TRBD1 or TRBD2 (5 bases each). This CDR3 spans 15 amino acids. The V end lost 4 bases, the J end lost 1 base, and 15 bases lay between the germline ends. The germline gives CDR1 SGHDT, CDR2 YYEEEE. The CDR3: CASSQTGTASYEQYF. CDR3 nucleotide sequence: TGTGCCAGCAGCCAGACCGGGACCGCATCCTACGAGCAGTACTTC. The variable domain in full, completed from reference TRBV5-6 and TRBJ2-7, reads DAGVTQSPTHLIKTRGQQVTLRCSPKSGHDTVSWYQQALGQGPQFIFQYYEEEERQRGNFPDRFSGHQFPNYSSELNVNALLLGDSALYLCASSQTGTASYEQYFGPGTRLTVT.

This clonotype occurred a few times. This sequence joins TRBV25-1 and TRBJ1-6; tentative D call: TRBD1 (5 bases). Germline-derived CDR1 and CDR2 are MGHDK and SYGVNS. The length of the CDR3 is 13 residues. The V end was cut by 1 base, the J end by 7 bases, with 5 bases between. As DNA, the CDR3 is TGTGCCAGCAGTGAATGGGGCAATTCACCCCTCCACTTT. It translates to CASSEWGNSPLHF.